One TCR beta chain is described in this entry. Its antigen remains unknown. The data were produced by immunoSEQ multiplex PCR, yet TCRdb's version contains in-frame clones alone and is incomplete. The sample lists about 90,000 clones, 83% occurring once. These data originate in a study of PD-1 blockade in classical Hodgkin lymphoma. Study information: Administration of nivolumab to patients was at 3 mg/kg intravenously every 2 weeks.

Findings and limits, study-wide: What drove the repertoire differences, possibly disease activity or prior therapy, has not been defined. Newly diagnosed patients reportedly had lower baseline TCR diversity than healthy donors.

Time point described: cycle 4 day 1 (C4D1), after around six weeks of nivolumab. Every patient experienced relapse after autologous stem cell transplantation, and brentuximab vedotin exposure varied. The material was peripheral blood mononuclear cells (PBMCs), obtained before the fourth cycle of nivolumab. The sequence derives from a human donor with classical Hodgkin lymphoma.

CDR3 residues: CASSLRQPLVGEKLFF. The CDR3 DNA follows: TGTGCCAGTAGTCTAAGACAACCACTCGTCGGTGAAAAACTGTTTTTT. This chain uses TRBV19 with TRBJ1-4; D not resolved. Germline-derived CDR1 and CDR2 are LNHDA and SQIVND (reference sequence). This CDR3 has 16 residues. V was clipped by 5 bases and J by 7 bases, with 20 bases between them.